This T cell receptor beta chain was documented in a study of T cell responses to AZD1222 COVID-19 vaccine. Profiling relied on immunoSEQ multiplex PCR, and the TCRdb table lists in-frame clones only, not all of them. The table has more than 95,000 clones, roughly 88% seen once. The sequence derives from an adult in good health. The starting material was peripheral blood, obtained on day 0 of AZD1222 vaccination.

CDR3 protein: CASSSDRYIAGELFF. The CDR3 DNA sequence: TGTGCCAGCAGCTCCGACAGGTACATCGCCGGGGAGCTGTTTTTT. The chain joins TRBV7-9 to TRBJ2-2; perhaps TRBD1 as D (6 bases). V lost 4 bases and J 6 bases, leaving 15 bases between the germline ends. The CDR3 is 15 amino acids. The germline V gene encodes CDR1 SEHNR and CDR2 FQNEAQ (reference sequence).